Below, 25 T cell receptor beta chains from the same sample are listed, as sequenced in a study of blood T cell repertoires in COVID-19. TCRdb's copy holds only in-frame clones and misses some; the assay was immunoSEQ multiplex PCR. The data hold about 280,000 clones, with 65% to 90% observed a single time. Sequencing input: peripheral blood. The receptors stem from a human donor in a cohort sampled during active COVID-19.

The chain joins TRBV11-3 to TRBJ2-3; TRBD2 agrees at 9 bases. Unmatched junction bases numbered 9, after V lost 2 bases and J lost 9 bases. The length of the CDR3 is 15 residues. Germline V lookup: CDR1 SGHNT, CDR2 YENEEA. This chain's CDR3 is CASSLSGTSFLTQYF. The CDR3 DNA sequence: TGTGCCAGCAGCTTATCGGGGACTAGCTTTTTAACGCAGTATTTT.

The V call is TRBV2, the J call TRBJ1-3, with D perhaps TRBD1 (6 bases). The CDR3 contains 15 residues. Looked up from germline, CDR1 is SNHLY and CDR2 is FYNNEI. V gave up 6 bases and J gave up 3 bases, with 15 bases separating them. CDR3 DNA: TGTGCCAGCAGCGGTGGACAGATCGGTGGAAACACCATATATTTT. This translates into CASSGGQIGGNTIYF.

CDR3 nucleotides: TGTGCCAGCAGCCCAACTCCGGGGGCTGAAGCTTTCTTT. Its translation is CASSPTPGAEAFF. The rearrangement uses TRBV3-1 (or the pseudogene TRBV3-2) and TRBJ1-1; tentatively, D is TRBD1 (5 bases). Germline V gives CDR1 LGHDT, CDR2 YNNKEL (reference sequence). The CDR3 consists of 13 residues. Deletions cut 4 bases from V and 6 bases from J, with 12 bases between.

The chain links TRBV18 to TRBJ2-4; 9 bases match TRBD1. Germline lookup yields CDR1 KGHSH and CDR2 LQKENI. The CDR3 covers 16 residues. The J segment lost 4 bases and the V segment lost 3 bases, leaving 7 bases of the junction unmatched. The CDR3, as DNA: TGTGCCAGCTCACCCGGGGTTGGGACAGGGAAAAACATTCAGTACTTC. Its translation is CASSPGVGTGKNIQYF.

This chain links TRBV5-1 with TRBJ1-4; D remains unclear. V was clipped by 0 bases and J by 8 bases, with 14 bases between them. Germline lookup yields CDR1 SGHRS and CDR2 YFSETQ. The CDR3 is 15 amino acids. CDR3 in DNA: TGCGCCAGCAGCTTGGTCGGAGACCGATCCGAAAAACTGTTTTTT. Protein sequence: CASSLVGDRSEKLFF.

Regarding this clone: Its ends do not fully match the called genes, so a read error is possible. The CDR3 DNA reads TGCGCCAGCAGACCCCCAGGGCTTAACGATGGCTACACCTTC. Encoded protein: CASRPPGLNDGYTF. The V gene is TRBV10-1, the J gene TRBJ1-2; D is possibly TRBD1 (5 bases). This CDR3 comprises 14 residues. Looked up from germline, CDR1 is WNHNN and CDR2 is SYGVQD (reference sequence).

The CDR3: CASSFGTGRGELFF. For the CDR3, the DNA is TGTGCCAGCAGCTTTGGGACAGGGAGAGGGGAGCTGTTTTTT. This rearrangement joins TRBV7-2 to TRBJ2-2; 9 bases fit TRBD1. Germline CDR1 SGHTA, CDR2 FQGNSA. This CDR3 is built from 14 residues. The J segment lost 8 bases and the V segment lost 3 bases, leaving 4 bases of the junction unmatched.

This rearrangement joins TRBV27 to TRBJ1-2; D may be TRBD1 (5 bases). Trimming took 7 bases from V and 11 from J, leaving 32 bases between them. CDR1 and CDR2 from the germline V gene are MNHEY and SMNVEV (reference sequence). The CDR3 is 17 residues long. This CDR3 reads CASTPGTAEARVSDYTF. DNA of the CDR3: TGTGCCAGCACCCCCGGGACTGCCGAAGCCCGGGTTTCTGATTACACCTTC.

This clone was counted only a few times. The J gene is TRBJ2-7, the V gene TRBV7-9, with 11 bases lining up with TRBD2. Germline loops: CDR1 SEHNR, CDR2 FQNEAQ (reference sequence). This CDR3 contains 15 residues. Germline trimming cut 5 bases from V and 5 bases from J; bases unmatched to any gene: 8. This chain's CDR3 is CASSPVSGRANEQYF. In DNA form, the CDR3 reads TGTGCCAGCAGCCCAGTTAGCGGGAGGGCTAACGAGCAGTACTTC.

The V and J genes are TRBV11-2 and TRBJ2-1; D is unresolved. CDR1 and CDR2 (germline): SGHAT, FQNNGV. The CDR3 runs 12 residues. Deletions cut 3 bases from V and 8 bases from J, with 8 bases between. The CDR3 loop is CASSFLVDEQFF. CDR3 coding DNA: TGTGCCAGCAGCTTCTTAGTGGATGAGCAGTTCTTC.

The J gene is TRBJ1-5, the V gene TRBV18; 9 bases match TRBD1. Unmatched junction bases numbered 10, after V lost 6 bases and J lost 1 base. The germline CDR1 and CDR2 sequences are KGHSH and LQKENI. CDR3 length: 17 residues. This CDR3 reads CASSPGQGSMSNQPQHF. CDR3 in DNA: TGTGCCAGCTCGCCCGGACAGGGGAGCATGAGCAATCAGCCCCAGCATTTT.

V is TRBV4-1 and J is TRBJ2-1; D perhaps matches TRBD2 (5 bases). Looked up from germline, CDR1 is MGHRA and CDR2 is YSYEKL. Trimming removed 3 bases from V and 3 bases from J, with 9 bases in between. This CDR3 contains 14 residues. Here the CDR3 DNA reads TGCGCCAGCAGCCAGGAAGACTACTACAATGAGCAGTTCTTC. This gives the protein CASSQEDYYNEQFF.

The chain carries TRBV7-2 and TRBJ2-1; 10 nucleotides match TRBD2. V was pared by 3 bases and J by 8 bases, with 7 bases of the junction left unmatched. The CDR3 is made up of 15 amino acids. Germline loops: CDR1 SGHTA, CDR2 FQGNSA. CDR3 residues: CASSFSSGSGDEQFF. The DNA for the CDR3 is TGTGCCAGCAGCTTCTCTAGCGGGAGTGGGGATGAGCAGTTCTTC.

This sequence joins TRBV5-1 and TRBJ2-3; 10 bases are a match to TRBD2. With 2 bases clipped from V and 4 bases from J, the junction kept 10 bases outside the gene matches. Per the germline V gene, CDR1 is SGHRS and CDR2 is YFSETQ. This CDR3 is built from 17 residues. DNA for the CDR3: TGCGCCAGCAGCTTCTCGGGACTAGCGATAAGGGCAGATACGCAGTATTTT. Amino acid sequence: CASSFSGLAIRADTQYF.

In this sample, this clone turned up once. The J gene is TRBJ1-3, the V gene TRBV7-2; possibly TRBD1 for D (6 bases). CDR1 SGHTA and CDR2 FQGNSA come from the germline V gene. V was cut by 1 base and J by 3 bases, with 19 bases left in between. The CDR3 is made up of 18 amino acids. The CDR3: CASSLVSVSQGSGNTIYF. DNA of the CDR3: TGTGCCAGCAGCTTAGTTTCGGTTTCACAGGGCAGTGGAAACACCATATATTTT.

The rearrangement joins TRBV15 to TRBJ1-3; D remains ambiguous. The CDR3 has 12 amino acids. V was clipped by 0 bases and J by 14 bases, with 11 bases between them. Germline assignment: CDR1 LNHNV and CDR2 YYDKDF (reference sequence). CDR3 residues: CATSRDNRNLYF. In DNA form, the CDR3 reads TGTGCCACCAGCAGAGATAACAGAAACTTATATTTT.

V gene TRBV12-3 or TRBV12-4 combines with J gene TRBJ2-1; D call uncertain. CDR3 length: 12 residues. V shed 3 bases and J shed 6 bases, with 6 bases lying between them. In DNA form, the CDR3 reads TGTGCCAGCAGTTTCAAATTCAATGAGCAGTTCTTC. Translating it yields CASSFKFNEQFF.

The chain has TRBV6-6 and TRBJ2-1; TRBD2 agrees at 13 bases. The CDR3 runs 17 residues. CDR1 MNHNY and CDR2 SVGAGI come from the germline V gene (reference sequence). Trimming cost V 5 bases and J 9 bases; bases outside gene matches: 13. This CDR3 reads CASSPPTGLAGVAEQFF. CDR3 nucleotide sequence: TGTGCCAGCAGTCCCCCTACCGGACTAGCGGGAGTCGCTGAGCAGTTCTTC.

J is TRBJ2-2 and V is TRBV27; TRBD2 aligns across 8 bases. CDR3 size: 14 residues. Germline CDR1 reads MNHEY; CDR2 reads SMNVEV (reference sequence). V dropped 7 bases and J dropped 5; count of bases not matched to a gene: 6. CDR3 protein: CASTAGGETGELFF. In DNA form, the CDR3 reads TGTGCCAGCACGGCGGGAGGAGAAACCGGGGAGCTGTTTTTT.

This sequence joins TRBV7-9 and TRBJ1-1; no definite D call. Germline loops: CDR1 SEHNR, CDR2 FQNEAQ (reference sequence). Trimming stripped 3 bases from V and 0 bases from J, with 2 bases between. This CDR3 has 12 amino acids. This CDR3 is CASSFMNTEAFF. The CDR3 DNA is TGTGCCAGCAGCTTCATGAACACTGAAGCTTTCTTT.

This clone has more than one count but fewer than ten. The CDR3 nucleotides read TGTGCCAGCAGTGAATGGGGACAGGGACCCCACGAGCAGTACTTC. Translated, it gives CASSEWGQGPHEQYF. V gene TRBV2 combines with J gene TRBJ2-7; 9 nucleotides agree with TRBD1. V trimming: 2 bases; J trimming: 5 bases; junction bases outside the gene matches: 7. Looked up from germline, CDR1 is SNHLY and CDR2 is FYNNEI. The CDR3 length is 15 residues.

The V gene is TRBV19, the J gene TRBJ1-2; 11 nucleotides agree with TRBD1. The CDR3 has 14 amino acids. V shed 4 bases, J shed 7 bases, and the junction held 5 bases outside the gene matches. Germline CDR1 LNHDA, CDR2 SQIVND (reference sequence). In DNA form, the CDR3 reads TGTGCCAGTAGTACCGGACAGGGGGCGATTGGCTACACCTTC. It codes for CASSTGQGAIGYTF.

CDR3 bases: TGTGCCAGCAGCTTAACTAGCGGGAGGGTTGGGTTCTTC. Protein product: CASSLTSGRVGFF. The rearrangement joins TRBV7-2 to TRBJ2-1; 13 bases match TRBD2. Germline values: CDR1 SGHTA, CDR2 FQGNSA. The CDR3 spans 13 residues. Germline trimming cut 2 bases from V and 15 bases from J; bases unmatched to any gene: 4.

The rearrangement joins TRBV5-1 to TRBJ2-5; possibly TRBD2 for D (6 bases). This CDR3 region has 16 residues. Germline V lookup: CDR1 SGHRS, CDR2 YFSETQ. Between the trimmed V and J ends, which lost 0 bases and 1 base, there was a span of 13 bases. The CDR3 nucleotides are TGCGCCAGCAGCTTGGGTGGAGGGTTGAGCCAAGAGACCCAGTACTTC. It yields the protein CASSLGGGLSQETQYF. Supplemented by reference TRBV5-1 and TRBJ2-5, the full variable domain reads KAGVTQTPRYLIKTRGQQVTLSCSPISGHRSVSWYQQTPGQGLQFLFEYFSETQRNKGNFPGRFSGRQFSNSRSEMNVSTLELGDSALYLCASSLGGGLSQETQYFGPGTRLLVL.

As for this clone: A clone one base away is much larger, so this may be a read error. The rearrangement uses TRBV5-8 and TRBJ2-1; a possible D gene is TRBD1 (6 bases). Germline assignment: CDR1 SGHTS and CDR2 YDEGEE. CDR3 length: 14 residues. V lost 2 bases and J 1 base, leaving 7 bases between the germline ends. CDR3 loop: CASSFGQSYNEQFF. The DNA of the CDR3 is TGTGCCAGCAGCTTCGGACAGTCCTACAATGAGCAGTTCTTC.